This T cell receptor (beta chain) was captured in a study of PD-1 blockade in classical Hodgkin lymphoma. Generated by immunoSEQ multiplex PCR, the TCRdb table keeps only in-frame clones and is missing some. The sample carries approximately 28,000 clones, 60% to 85% recorded once. J lost 2 bases, V lost 6 bases, and 5 bases had no gene match. The CDR3 runs to 14 residues. Germline V gene sequence: CDR1 SGHDT, CDR2 YYEEEE. Following autologous stem cell transplantation, relapse occurred in every patient, and exposure to brentuximab vedotin varied. Using magnetic negative selection, the CD4+ T cells were separated out of thawed PBMCs.

The V gene is TRBV5-6, the J gene TRBJ1-1; 9 bases align to TRBD1. The starting material was CD4+ T cells from blood, obtained at baseline. This receptor was identified in a human donor with classical Hodgkin lymphoma. The CDR3, as DNA: TGTGCCAGCACCACGGACAGGGGAAACACTGAAGCTTTCTTT. Protein sequence: CASTTDRGNTEAFF.